This T cell receptor (beta chain) is from a study of T cell responses to AZD1222 COVID-19 vaccine. Study results and limitations: Repertoires in all cases were sampled only once the peak T cell response had passed. As reported, nearly half of all spike-specific TCRs target variant regions that are unmutated.

The germline V gene encodes CDR1 MGHRA and CDR2 YSYEKL. V was shortened by 0 bases and J by 7 bases, with 9 bases between the two germline ends. The CDR3 covers 13 residues. This table comes from immunoSEQ multiplex PCR, and its TCRdb copy is limited to in-frame clones, with some not included. The sample shows under 110,000 clones, 80% to 90% of them seen only once. As concerns this clone: The antigen is undetermined.

The genes are TRBV4-1 and TRBJ1-2; D is unresolved. The sequences come from peripheral blood, collected 28 days after the second AZD1222 dose. This TCR came from an adult who received the AZD1222 COVID-19 vaccine. CDR3 amino acids: CASSQDRRAGYTF. In nucleotides, the CDR3 is TGCGCCAGCAGCCAAGACCGGAGGGCTGGCTACACCTTC.